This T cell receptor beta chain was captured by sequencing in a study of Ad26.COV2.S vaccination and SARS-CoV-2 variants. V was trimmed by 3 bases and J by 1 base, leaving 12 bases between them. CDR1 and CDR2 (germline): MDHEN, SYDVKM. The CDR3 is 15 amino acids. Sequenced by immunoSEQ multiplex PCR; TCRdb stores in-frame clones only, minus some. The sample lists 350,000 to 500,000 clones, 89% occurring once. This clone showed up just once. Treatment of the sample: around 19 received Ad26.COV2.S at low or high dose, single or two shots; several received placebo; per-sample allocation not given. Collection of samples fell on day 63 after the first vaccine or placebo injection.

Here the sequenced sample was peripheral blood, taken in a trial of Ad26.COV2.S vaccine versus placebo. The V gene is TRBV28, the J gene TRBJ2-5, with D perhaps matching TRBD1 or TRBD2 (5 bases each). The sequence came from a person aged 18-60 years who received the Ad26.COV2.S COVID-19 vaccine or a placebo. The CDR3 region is CASSFVGVAQETQYF. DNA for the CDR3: TGTGCCAGCAGTTTTGTGGGGGTGGCCCAAGAGACCCAGTACTTC.